These T cell receptor beta chains were read from a single sample in a study of blood T cell repertoires in COVID-19. Sequenced by immunoSEQ multiplex PCR; TCRdb stores in-frame clones only, minus some. The data contain 90,000 or so clones, 70% to 90% of them seen just once; the ten biggest clones take up around 0.47%. The sample comprised peripheral blood. The source of these receptors is a man between 60 and 75 years old with acute or convalescent COVID-19. CDR3s include the opening cysteine and the closing phenylalanine or tryptophan. Size tells how often a clone was seen (once, few, many) or the class of an expanded clone, and some rows leave it out.

v_gene	j_gene	abundance	CDR3aa
TRBV7-2	TRBJ2-1	NA	CASSPARNTVGEQFF
TRBV27	TRBJ2-5	NA	CASSPRQVPETQYF
TRBV5-1	TRBJ1-3	NA	CASSLDGSSGNTIYF
TRBV6-5	TRBJ1-6	few	CASSFSQGNSPLHF
TRBV5-1	TRBJ2-3	NA	CASSPPVRDSYSDTQYF
TRBV6-1	TRBJ2-7	NA	CASSERGRGFSYEQYF
TRBV3-1/TRBV3-2	TRBJ2-2	NA	CASSQGDRGNTGELFF
TRBV10-3	TRBJ2-3	NA	CAISPSSGASTDTQYF
TRBV6-5	TRBJ2-1	NA	CATSIAVSSYNEQFF
TRBV7-6	TRBJ1-2	NA	CASSLGVPGGANYGYTF
TRBV27	TRBJ2-7	NA	CASSLTQDSSSSYEQYF
TRBV14	TRBJ1-1	NA	CASSHTGAQFTEAFF
TRBV25-1	TRBJ2-7	NA	CASGGQGAGEQYF
TRBV5-1	TRBJ2-1	NA	CASSLLAGGNNEQFF
TRBV7-9	TRBJ2-5	NA	CASSLPGLASAETQYF